The entry below describes one T cell receptor beta chain. This sample is drawn from a study of technical replicates of blood from several donors. Measured with immunoSEQ multiplex PCR; TCRdb has only the in-frame clones, and not every one. The profile shows approximately 85,000 clones, roughly nine tenths of them singletons. The sample comprised T cells isolated from PBMCs. This TCR was recovered from a human donor in good health.

The CDR3 loop reads CASSRTGTYTGELFF. The CDR3 DNA is TGTGCCAGCAGCCGGACAGGGACCTACACCGGGGAGCTGTTTTTT. The genes are TRBV14 and TRBJ2-2; 8 nucleotides match TRBD1. The CDR3 is 15 residues long. Germline values: CDR1 SGHDN, CDR2 FVKESK. V was pared by 4 bases and J by 3 bases, with 4 bases of the junction left unmatched.